This TCR beta chain was captured by sequencing in a study of OX40 agonist ivuxolimab in advanced cancers. About the investigation overall: The costimulatory receptor OX40 (CD134) was targeted by ivuxolimab, a fully human IgG2 agonistic monoclonal antibody. The paper covers the monotherapy dose-escalation part of the phase I ivuxolimab trial, which included N of about 50 patients. Peripheral TCRbeta sequencing aimed to test whether ivuxolimab altered TCR sequence diversity and caused clonal T-cell expansion. The dose-escalation cohort was 80% to 90% male with a mean age of approximately 60 years, ranging from about 20 to 80. Intravenous ivuxolimab was administered to patients every 2 weeks at six dose levels: 0.01, 0.1, 0.3, 1.5, 3 and 10 mg/kg. Prior anti-PD-1, anti-PD-L1 or anti-CTLA-4 therapy was permitted, and checkpoint inhibitors had been received by around 40% of dose-escalation patients. Partial responses occurred in three dose-escalation patients: two with cutaneous melanoma and one with hepatocellular carcinoma. Of the 50 or so patients in dose escalation, about 20 had hepatocellular carcinoma, some 15 had melanoma, 9 had renal cell carcinoma and 9 had head and neck cancer.

Genomic DNA was extracted from sorted cells for sequencing of the TCRbeta CDR3 region. TCRbeta CDR3 regions were sequenced using the immunoSEQ Assay. TCRdb retrieved this table from immuneACCESS and kept in-frame rearrangements only. Not all clones are present; in checked studies, unresolved V genes account for under half, and no reason is known for the remainder. The sample yields 60,000 to 75,000 clones; about 83% were counted once. Approximately 0.8% of the sample is taken by the ten largest. Concerning this clone itself: Its cognate antigen has yet to be identified. No much larger clonotype is one base removed from it; base qualities were not supplied.

What the study reported, not specific to this receptor: The antigen specificity of the clonally expanded peripheral T cells was not determined. At doses of 0.1 to 3.0 mg/kg, clonal expansion of both CD4+ and CD8+ T cells in blood was seen between baseline and week 6. In partial responders in the 0.1-3.0 mg/kg groups, normalized peripheral clonal expansion was found to be among the lowest, especially among CD8+ T cells. Low levels of normalized T-cell clonal expansion were also seen in some patients who did not respond. After ivuxolimab, CD8+ T cells had more expanded clones than CD4+ T cells on average.

CDR1 SGHDT and CDR2 YYEEEE are derived from the germline V gene. The V and J ends are trimmed by 4 bases and 6 bases, leaving 11 bases between them. The CDR3 goes from the cysteine to the phenylalanine over 12 residues. Just CDR3 DNA is preserved here, 36 bases in frame from base 1. The trial excluded patients who had a history of autoimmune disease or who were on systemic immunosuppression. Peripheral blood for TCR sequencing was collected from all dose cohorts at baseline, on cycle 4 day 1, and on cycle 7 day 1. Samples were obtained from an open-label, multicenter, first-in-human phase I dose-escalation trial of ivuxolimab. Adults with locally advanced or metastatic head and neck squamous cell, hepatocellular, melanoma or renal cell carcinoma were enrolled in the trial. CD4+ and CD8+ T cells were sorted separately from peripheral blood before TCR sequencing.

This TCR was sampled from an adult with an advanced solid tumor such as melanoma, head and neck, liver or kidney cancer. Sequenced here: CD4+ or CD8+ T cells sorted from blood, sampled in a trial of the OX40 agonist ivuxolimab. The chain is encoded by TRBV5-6 joined to TRBJ2-7; the D segment cannot be called with confidence. The CDR3 reads CASSPPPGEQYF. The base sequence is TGTGCCAGCAGCCCCCCCCCGGGCGAGCAGTACTTC. Supplemented by the reference TRBV5-6 and TRBJ2-7 proteins around the CDR3, the complete variable domain is DAGVTQSPTHLIKTRGQQVTLRCSPKSGHDTVSWYQQALGQGPQFIFQYYEEEERQRGNFPDRFSGHQFPNYSSELNVNALLLGDSALYLCASSPPPGEQYFGPGTRLTVT.